The next 10 T cell receptor beta chains were all read from a single sample in a study of T cell repertoires in cytomegalovirus infection. Each CDR3 protein gets one entry after TCRdb re-called the reads with MiXCR. The sample includes 550,000 to 700,000 distinct CDR3 sequences, about 40% seen only once; the top ten take 40% to 60%. Their cognate antigens are unknown. The source was cultured PBMCs, collected from culture after CMV antigen stimulation. The receptors here all came from a human donor in good health (CMV status not recorded). Some clones in this sample may be carry-over from other donors' samples.

There are a few counts of this clonotype. The chain couples TRBV27 to TRBJ2-3; D is unresolved. V lost 3 bases and J 0 bases, leaving 19 bases between the germline ends. Germline CDR1 is MNHEY and CDR2 is SMNVEV (reference sequence). CDR3 length equals 18 residues. CDR3 sequence (DNA): TGTGCCAGCAGTTTGGTTCTAGGAACAGCCAGTAGCACAGATACGCAGTATTTT. Its protein product is CASSLVLGTASSTDTQYF.

The chain couples TRBV5-1 to TRBJ2-4; either TRBD1 or TRBD2 may supply D (6 bases each). Trimming pared 0 bases from V and 8 bases from J, leaving 12 bases between. The CDR3 totals 14 residues. The V gene's germline CDR1 is SGHRS and CDR2 YFSETQ. The CDR3 is CASSLGTRGDIQYF. CDR3 bases: TGCGCCAGCAGCTTGGGCACGAGGGGGGACATTCAGTACTTC.

The rearrangement uses TRBV5-4 and TRBJ1-1, with D perhaps matching TRBD1 (5 bases). CDR3 length: 13 amino acids. The germline V gene has CDR1 SGHNT and CDR2 YYREEE (reference sequence). V was cut by 4 bases and J by 8 bases, with 15 bases left in between. The DNA for the CDR3 is TGTGCCAGCAGCGTCGTTAGGGCAGGGGAAGCTTTCTTT. Protein product: CASSVVRAGEAFF. The full variable domain, rest sourced from reference TRBV5-4 and TRBJ1-1, is ETGVTQSPTHLIKTRGQQVTLRCSSQSGHNTVSWYQQALGQGPQFIFQYYREEENGRGNFPPRFSGLQFPNYSSELNVNALELDDSALYLCASSVVRAGEAFFGQGTRLTVV.

This chain connects TRBV6-8 to TRBJ2-1; no clear D gene. The CDR3 runs to 15 residues. Germline V gene sequence: CDR1 MNHGY, CDR2 SAAAGT. V was clipped by 2 bases and J by 2 bases, with 10 bases between them. The CDR3 nucleotides are TGTGCCAGCAGTTACGCAGCTTCTACCTACAATGAGCAGTTCTTC. Its translation is CASSYAASTYNEQFF.

This clonotype occurred a few times. The rearrangement joins TRBV11-2 to TRBJ2-5, with 8 positions matching TRBD1. After removal of 7 bases from V and 7 bases from J, the junction contained 8 bases not matched to a gene. This CDR3 is built from 13 residues. CDR1 SGHAT and CDR2 FQNNGV come from the germline V gene. CDR3 loop: CASTLRDRGTQYF. CDR3 bases: TGTGCCAGCACGCTCCGTGACAGGGGGACCCAGTACTTC. Together with reference TRBV11-2 and TRBJ2-5, the CDR3 gives the full variable domain: EAGVAQSPRYKIIEKRQSVAFWCNPISGHATLYWYQQILGQGPKLLIQFQNNGVVDDSQLPKDRFSAERLKGVDSTLKIQPAKLEDSAVYLCASTLRDRGTQYFGPGTRLLVL.

This clonotype was found once. Because the CDR3 is missing its conserved closing phenylalanine or tryptophan, this is likely a read error. The V gene is TRBV7-2, the J gene TRBJ2-1; TRBD2 aligns across 13 bases. This CDR3 has 20 residues. Per the germline V gene, CDR1 is SGHTA and CDR2 is FQGNSA. Trimming cost V 6 bases and J 7 bases; bases outside gene matches: 21. The CDR3 DNA reads TGTGCCAGCAGATTTCAGACCGGGACTAGCGGGATGGGAGTGGGTAATGAGCAGTTCCTC. Its protein is CASRFQTGTSGMGVGNEQFL.

The gene calls are TRBV2 and TRBJ1-5; D remains unclear. CDR3 length: 14 amino acids. Germline CDR1 SNHLY, CDR2 FYNNEI. V lost 5 bases and J lost 7, with 15 bases in between. CDR3 protein: CASSPGRTRQPQHF. CDR3 in DNA: TGTGCCAGCAGTCCTGGACGGACCCGGCAGCCCCAGCATTTT.

The genes are TRBV7-2 and TRBJ2-1; D ambiguous. CDR1 and CDR2 from the germline V gene are SGHTA and FQGNSA. The CDR3 has 13 residues. V was clipped by 6 bases and J by 8 bases, with 14 bases between them. The CDR3 sequence: CASSSSYAHEQFF. The CDR3 DNA reads TGTGCCAGCAGTTCCAGCTATGCTCATGAGCAGTTCTTC. The entire variable domain, with the rest obtained from reference TRBV7-2 and TRBJ2-1, is as follows: GAGVSQSPSNKVTEKGKDVELRCDPISGHTALYWYRQSLGQGLEFLIYFQGNSAPDKSGLPSDRFSAERTGGSVSTLTIQRTQQEDSAVYLCASSSSYAHEQFFGPGTRLTVL.

V usage is TRBV19 and J usage is TRBJ1-1, with 12 nucleotides matching TRBD1. The CDR3 consists of 16 residues. The V segment lost 7 bases and the J segment 6 bases; nucleotides outside the gene matches: 12. Germline-derived CDR1 and CDR2 are LNHDA and SQIVND (reference sequence). The CDR3 bases are TGTGCCAGTACCAAAATTCCGGGACAGGGGGCAGCTGAAGCTTTCTTT. Protein product: CASTKIPGQGAAEAFF.

The gene calls are TRBV9 and TRBJ2-2; D tentatively fits TRBD1 or TRBD2 (5 bases each). The germline V gene encodes CDR1 SGDLS and CDR2 YYNGEE. The V end lost 0 bases, the J end lost 5 bases, and 8 bases lay between the germline ends. The CDR3 is 14 residues long. CDR3 region: CASSVGGDTGELFF. The CDR3, as DNA: TGTGCCAGCAGCGTAGGAGGGGATACCGGGGAGCTGTTTTTT.